What follows describes a single T cell receptor beta chain. Authors' analysis steps: For nucleated cells, counts were estimated from reference gene primer amplification. This table comes from immunoSEQ multiplex PCR, and its TCRdb copy is limited to in-frame clones, with some not included. D and trimming come from the DNA, and the V and J calls and clone size come from that table. This table holds about 380,000 clones, around 90% found once. J gave up 6 bases and V 2 bases, and 9 bases lay outside the gene matches. CDR3 length: 15 amino acids. Germline V gives CDR1 SGHDT, CDR2 YYEEEE. This specimen comes from a study of blood T cell repertoires in COVID-19. Overall study: COVID-19 samples, acute and convalescent, were from the United States, Italy and Spain.

The receptor was derived from a middle-aged man with acute or convalescent COVID-19. The sample was peripheral blood. V is TRBV5-6 and J is TRBJ2-5, with 8 nucleotides matching TRBD1. CDR3 nucleotides: TGTGCCAGCAGCTTAGGGCCTGGACAGGGTCAGACCCAGTACTTC. Its protein product is CASSLGPGQGQTQYF.